This T cell receptor (beta chain) is from a study of T cells in localized non-small cell lung cancer. Whole-study findings and limits: Researchers found a median roughly 56 of the top 100 tumor clones in adjacent lung. Of the tissues analyzed, uninvolved adjacent lung showed maximal T cell clonality, greater than tumor.

About this clone: The antigen remains undetermined.

The CDR3 consists of 16 residues. Germline loops: CDR1 GTSNPN, CDR2 SVGIG (reference sequence). V was clipped by 8 bases and J by 0 bases, with 19 bases between them. Produced via immunoSEQ multiplex PCR; TCRdb's table is partial and in-frame only. The sample shows under 100,000 clones, 88% of them seen only once. The chain is built from TRBV30 and TRBJ1-4; D is perhaps TRBD1 (5 bases). The clonotype was recovered from a woman aged 40 to 75 with stage I squamous cell lung carcinoma. Material: peripheral blood, obtained before any cancer treatment. The CDR3 DNA is TGTGCCGGGATCGGGGCGATGATCGCAACTAATGAAAAACTGTTTTTT. Its translation is CAGIGAMIATNEKLFF.